A selection of T cell receptor beta chains follows, all from one sample in a study of T cell clones after liver transplantation. The data were produced by immunoSEQ multiplex PCR, yet TCRdb's version contains in-frame clones alone and is incomplete. The data contain tens of thousands of clones, around 93% of them singletons. The sequencing used CD4+ T cells from blood, collected nearly 26 months after liver transplant. The origin of the receptors is a human patient who received a liver transplant. Part of the T cell pool may stem from the graft donor. Both conserved end residues are part of each CDR3. The D gene is left open where the match is weak. A clone size is listed for some rows: how often the clone was seen (once, few, many), or a class if it is expanded.

j_gene,abundance,v_gene,d_gene,CDR3aa,CDR3nt
TRBJ2-3,.,TRBV6-5,.,CASSPRTGRADTQYF,TGTGCCAGCAGTCCTCGGACAGGGAGGGCAGATACGCAGTATTTT
TRBJ1-1,.,TRBV11-3,TRBD1,CASKNRGDTEAFF,TGTGCCAGCAAAAACAGGGGAGACACTGAAGCTTTCTTT
TRBJ2-3,.,TRBV20-1,.,CSAREADTQYF,TGCAGTGCTAGAGAAGCGGATACGCAGTATTTT
TRBJ1-1,.,TRBV5-1,.,CASSLEQGESYAFF,TGCGCCAGCAGCTTGGAACAGGGAGAGAGTTATGCTTTCTTT
TRBJ2-7,once,TRBV5-1,.,CASSLANGGIHEQYF,TGCGCCAGCAGCTTGGCGAACGGAGGGATCCACGAGCAGTACTTC
TRBJ2-5,.,TRBV7-2,TRBD2,CASSLGLAQETQYF,TGTGCCAGCAGCCTGGGACTAGCTCAAGAGACCCAGTACTTC
TRBJ2-1,once,TRBV12-5,TRBD2,CASGSTGALAGGLHNEQFF,TGTGCTAGTGGTTCCACAGGGGCTCTAGCGGGAGGTCTCCACAATGAGCAGTTCTTC
TRBJ2-5,.,TRBV5-4,.,CASSLQGYQETQYF,TGTGCCAGCAGCCTACAAGGGTACCAAGAGACCCAGTACTTC
TRBJ2-5,.,TRBV9,TRBD1,CASSAGTGGYGYQETQYF,TGTGCCAGCAGCGCCGGGACAGGGGGATACGGGTACCAAGAGACCCAGTACTTC
TRBJ2-2,.,TRBV27,TRBD2,CASREKLAVNTGELFF,TGTGCCAGCAGGGAGAAACTAGCGGTGAACACCGGGGAGCTGTTTTTT
TRBJ1-3,.,TRBV5-4,.,CASSSTPHSGNTIYF,TGTGCCAGCAGCTCGACACCTCACTCTGGAAACACCATATATTTT
TRBJ2-3,.,TRBV9,TRBD2,CASSALLAEITDTQYF,TGTGCCAGCAGCGCGTTACTAGCGGAGATCACAGATACGCAGTATTTT
TRBJ2-1,once,TRBV27,TRBD1,CASSLRIRDSAYNEQFF,TGTGCCAGCAGCCTACGAATTAGGGACAGCGCCTACAATGAGCAGTTCTTC
TRBJ2-1,once,TRBV7-2,.,CASTQRSGATVEQFF,TGTGCCAGCACCCAGCGGTCGGGAGCCACGGTTGAGCAGTTCTTC
TRBJ2-5,.,TRBV5-4,TRBD1,CASSLLGQGVQETQYF,TGTGCCAGCAGCTTGTTGGGGCAGGGGGTCCAAGAGACCCAGTACTTC
TRBJ1-1,once,TRBV6-5,TRBD1,CASRRTGGPRAFF,TGTGCCAGCAGGAGGACAGGGGGCCCGAGGGCTTTCTTT
TRBJ2-7,.,TRBV29-1,.,CSVEDQKGTVYEQYF,TGCAGCGTTGAAGATCAGAAAGGGACTGTCTACGAGCAGTACTTC
TRBJ2-2,.,TRBV5-1,TRBD2,CASSWGLAGTGELFF,TGCGCCAGCAGCTGGGGACTAGCGGGAACCGGGGAGCTGTTTTTT
TRBJ1-3,.,TRBV15,TRBD1,CATSSLPKGQNSGNTIYF,TGTGCCACCAGCAGCCTACCGAAGGGACAGAACTCTGGAAACACCATATATTTT
TRBJ2-3,.,TRBV25-1,TRBD1,CASSELGGSGLDTQYF,TGTGCCAGCAGTGAACTAGGGGGCTCTGGGTTAGATACGCAGTATTTT
TRBJ1-1,.,TRBV30,.,CAWSVLGHQGRGEAFF,TGTGCCTGGAGTGTACTAGGTCACCAGGGGAGGGGTGAAGCTTTCTTT
TRBJ1-5,.,TRBV5-1,.,CASSGSPNQPQHF,TGCGCCAGCTCAGGGTCACCGAATCAGCCCCAGCATTTT
TRBJ2-2,.,TRBV7-8,.,CASSTGGGNTGELFF,TGTGCCAGCAGCACCGGAGGGGGCAACACCGGGGAGCTGTTTTTT
TRBJ2-5,.,TRBV9,.,CASSVGLGETQYF,TGTGCCAGCAGCGTAGGGCTAGGAGAGACCCAGTACTTC
TRBJ2-7,.,TRBV7-9,TRBD2,CASSLARGLALRYEQYF,TGTGCCAGCAGCTTAGCGAGAGGACTAGCGCTTCGCTACGAGCAGTACTTC
TRBJ2-5,.,TRBV7-3,.,CASSSMVGGETQYF,TGTGCCAGCAGCTCCATGGTGGGGGGAGAGACCCAGTACTTC
TRBJ1-1,.,TRBV2,.,CASSWEATAGNTEAFF,TGTGCCAGCAGTTGGGAGGCGACGGCGGGTAACACTGAAGCTTTCTTT
TRBJ2-5,.,TRBV25-1,TRBD1,CASSEGQGETQYF,TGTGCCAGCAGTGAGGGACAGGGGGAGACCCAGTACTTC
TRBJ1-2,.,TRBV4-3,.,CASSQDPGDGYTF,TGCGCCAGCAGCCAAGATCCCGGGGATGGCTACACCTTC
TRBJ2-2,.,TRBV6-1,.,CASATPGELFF,TGTGCCAGTGCTACCCCCGGGGAGCTGTTTTTT
TRBJ1-4,.,TRBV19,.,CASNEGTNEKLFF,TGTGCCAGTAACGAGGGAACTAATGAAAAACTGTTTTTT
TRBJ1-5,.,TRBV7-8,.,CASSPDGISNQPQHF,TGTGCCAGCAGCCCAGACGGGATTAGCAATCAGCCCCAGCATTTT
TRBJ2-2,.,TRBV27,TRBD2,CASSFRLAEGNTGELFF,TGTGCCAGCAGTTTCAGACTAGCGGAAGGGAACACCGGGGAGCTGTTTTTT
TRBJ1-1,once,TRBV6-5,.,CASSSLMNTEAFF,TGTGCCAGCAGCTCCCTTATGAACACTGAAGCTTTCTTT
TRBJ2-2,.,TRBV5-1,TRBD1,CASSITGGRPTGELFF,TGCGCCAGCAGCATAACAGGGGGTCGACCCACCGGGGAGCTGTTTTTT
TRBJ1-5,medium-sized,TRBV2,.,CASKGPNNQPQHF,TGTGCCAGCAAGGGACCGAACAATCAGCCCCAGCATTTT
TRBJ2-5,.,TRBV29-1,.,CSVNDGKETQYF,TGCAGCGTCAACGACGGAAAAGAGACCCAGTACTTC
TRBJ2-5,.,TRBV18,TRBD1,CASSPGQGQETQYF,TGTGCCAGCTCACCGGGACAGGGGCAAGAGACCCAGTACTTC
TRBJ2-1,.,TRBV6-1,.,CASSVEGYEQFF,TGTGCCAGCAGTGTCGAGGGTTATGAGCAGTTCTTC
TRBJ2-1,.,TRBV6-1,TRBD1,CASSRTGGRNEQFF,TGTGCCAGCAGTCGGACAGGGGGCCGCAATGAGCAGTTCTTC
TRBJ2-1,.,TRBV6-5,TRBD2,CASRTPLAEVDEQFF,TGTGCCAGCAGGACCCCCCTAGCGGAAGTTGATGAGCAGTTCTTC
TRBJ1-1,.,TRBV18,TRBD1,CASSDRGYDEAFF,TGTGCCAGCTCAGACAGGGGCTACGATGAAGCTTTCTTT
TRBJ2-7,.,TRBV7-9,.,CASSLAGTPRVYEQYF,TGTGCCAGCAGCTTAGCGGGGACGCCTAGAGTCTACGAGCAGTACTTC
TRBJ2-1,.,TRBV27,TRBD2,CASRTLTSGFSRWQFF,TGTGCCAGCCGGACCCTGACTAGCGGCTTCTCTCGCTGGCAGTTCTTC
TRBJ1-5,.,TRBV29-1,.,CSVEVGGGDQPQHF,TGCAGCGTTGAAGTCGGCGGGGGGGATCAGCCCCAGCATTTT
TRBJ2-2,once,TRBV9,TRBD2,CASSVGLAGNTGELFF,TGTGCCAGCAGCGTAGGGCTAGCGGGAAACACCGGGGAGCTGTTTTTT
TRBJ1-1,.,TRBV9,.,CASSVVPTRTEAFF,TGTGCCAGCAGCGTAGTCCCGACGCGGACTGAAGCTTTCTTT
TRBJ1-3,.,TRBV18,.,CASSPLAPEPRNTIYF,TGTGCCAGCTCACCCCTGGCGCCAGAACCAAGAAACACCATATATTTT
TRBJ1-3,.,TRBV30,.,CAWGKGAPHSGNTIYF,TGTGCCTGGGGGAAGGGAGCCCCCCACTCTGGAAACACCATATATTTT
TRBJ2-7,.,TRBV10-3,TRBD2,CAISEASAGGAYEQYF,TGTGCCATCAGTGAGGCAAGTGCGGGAGGCGCCTACGAGCAGTACTTC